The rows below give T cell receptor beta chains drawn from one sample of a study of control samples from healthy donors and cancer patients. Repertoires were generated with immunoSEQ multiplex PCR, while TCRdb's copy carries only in-frame clones and drops some. The sample consists of 230,000 or so clones, about 94% of them appearing once. The sequenced sample consisted of blood. These TCRs come from a man between 50 and 59 years old in good health. The CDR3 runs from the conserved cysteine through the conserved F or W. A D gene is named only where the DNA matches it firmly. Rows may omit the clone size; those that give it use once, few, many or a size class.

J: TRBJ2-1; D: -; V: TRBV5-1; size: -; CDR3: CASSWTESSYNEQFF; DNA: TGCGCCAGCAGCTGGACAGAGAGCTCCTACAATGAGCAGTTCTTC
J: TRBJ1-1; D: TRBD1; V: TRBV9; size: -; CDR3: CASGKGAGTEAFF; DNA: TGTGCCAGCGGTAAGGGGGCAGGAACTGAAGCTTTCTTT
J: TRBJ2-5; D: TRBD2; V: TRBV9; size: -; CDR3: CASRLWGGLDCGLADQVETQYF; DNA: TGTGCCAGCAGGCTATGGGGGGGCTTGGATTGTGGACTAGCCGACCAAGTGGAGACCCAGTACTTC
J: TRBJ2-3; D: -; V: TRBV9; size: -; CDR3: CASSPSPPDTQYF; DNA: TGTGCCAGCAGCCCGAGCCCCCCAGATACGCAGTATTTT
J: TRBJ2-2; D: -; V: TRBV7-3; size: once; CDR3: CASSLTDGGHTGELFF; DNA: TGTGCCAGCAGCTTAACGGACGGGGGGCACACCGGGGAGCTGTTTTTT
J: TRBJ1-2; D: -; V: TRBV5-4; size: -; CDR3: CASSDTANYGYTF; DNA: TGTGCCAGCAGCGACACGGCTAACTATGGCTACACCTTC
J: TRBJ2-7; D: -; V: TRBV20-1; size: -; CDR3: CSARSGNEQYF; DNA: TGCAGTGCTAGATCGGGGAACGAGCAGTACTTC
J: TRBJ2-5; D: -; V: TRBV5-1; size: -; CDR3: CASSLILMETQYF; DNA: TGCGCCAGCAGCTTGATTCTGATGGAGACCCAGTACTTC
J: TRBJ2-2; D: -; V: TRBV6-4; size: -; CDR3: CASSAAASTGELFF; DNA: TGTGCCAGCAGTGCCGCTGCTTCCACCGGGGAGCTGTTTTTT
J: TRBJ1-2; D: TRBD1; V: TRBV5-4; size: -; CDR3: CASSRTGGSGYTF; DNA: TGTGCCAGCAGCCGGACAGGGGGAAGTGGCTACACCTTC
J: TRBJ2-2; D: TRBD2; V: TRBV5-1; size: -; CDR3: CASSLRTSGGWGTGELFF; DNA: TGCGCCAGCAGCTTGCGGACTAGCGGGGGTTGGGGCACCGGGGAGCTGTTTTTT
J: TRBJ1-1; D: -; V: TRBV6-5; size: -; CDR3: CATRSSGTTEAFF; DNA: TGTGCCACGCGATCTTCAGGGACCACTGAAGCTTTCTTT
J: TRBJ2-3; D: -; V: TRBV2; size: -; CDR3: CASTGGHTDTQYF; DNA: TGTGCCAGCACCGGGGGGCACACAGATACGCAGTATTTT
J: TRBJ2-1; D: TRBD1; V: TRBV24-1; size: -; CDR3: CATSDSLDRGGNEQFF; DNA: TGTGCCACCAGTGATTCCTTGGACAGGGGGGGCAATGAGCAGTTCTTC
J: TRBJ2-4; D: -; V: TRBV11-2; size: once; CDR3: CASSLAGPKNIQYF; DNA: TGTGCCAGCAGCTTAGCAGGGCCCAAAAACATTCAGTACTTC
J: TRBJ2-7; D: TRBD2; V: TRBV10-3; size: -; CDR3: CAISDRTSGGYEQYF; DNA: TGTGCCATCAGTGATCGGACTAGCGGGGGCTACGAGCAGTACTTC
J: TRBJ1-2; D: -; V: TRBV7-9; size: -; CDR3: CASSLNSGNGYTF; DNA: TGTGCCAGCAGCTTAAATTCAGGGAACGGCTACACCTTC
J: TRBJ2-5; D: -; V: TRBV7-6; size: -; CDR3: CASSMQGRSPETQYF; DNA: TGTGCCAGCAGCATGCAGGGGCGCTCCCCAGAGACCCAGTACTTC
J: TRBJ2-2; D: TRBD1; V: TRBV6-5; size: -; CDR3: CANSEGQLTGELFF; DNA: TGTGCCAACTCCGAGGGACAGCTCACCGGGGAGCTGTTTTTT
J: TRBJ1-2; D: -; V: TRBV4-1; size: -; CDR3: CASSQDHGGRPNYGYTF; DNA: TGCGCCAGCAGCCAAGATCATGGTGGGCGTCCTAACTATGGCTACACCTTC
J: TRBJ2-5; D: -; V: TRBV27; size: once; CDR3: CASSLSGGAVKTQYF; DNA: TGTGCCAGCAGTTTAAGTGGGGGGGCCGTGAAGACCCAGTACTTC
J: TRBJ2-5; D: -; V: TRBV3-1/TRBV3-2; size: -; CDR3: CASSQEIRVQETQYF; DNA: TGTGCCAGCAGCCAAGAGATCCGAGTCCAAGAGACCCAGTACTTC
J: TRBJ2-3; D: -; V: TRBV6-5; size: -; CDR3: CASSSSPGRDTQYF; DNA: TGTGCCAGCAGCTCCTCCCCGGGAAGAGATACGCAGTATTTT
J: TRBJ1-5; D: -; V: TRBV28; size: once; CDR3: CASSSPQTDYSNQPQHF; DNA: TGTGCCAGCAGTAGCCCCCAGACAGACTATAGCAATCAGCCCCAGCATTTT
J: TRBJ2-1; D: -; V: TRBV6-2/TRBV6-3; size: -; CDR3: CASSYLGNEQFF; DNA: TGTGCCAGCAGTTATTTAGGCAATGAGCAGTTCTTC
J: TRBJ2-6; D: -; V: TRBV6-6; size: -; CDR3: CASSKVADLNVLTF; DNA: TGTGCCAGCAGTAAAGTCGCGGACCTGAACGTCCTGACTTTC
J: TRBJ2-4; D: TRBD2; V: TRBV30; size: few; CDR3: CAWSKQGLAVGNIQYF; DNA: TGTGCCTGGAGTAAACAGGGACTAGCGGTGGGAAACATTCAGTACTTC
J: TRBJ1-1; D: -; V: TRBV2; size: once; CDR3: CASVRMLNTEAFF; DNA: TGTGCCAGCGTCCGTATGCTGAACACTGAAGCTTTCTTT
J: TRBJ1-4; D: -; V: TRBV14; size: -; CDR3: CASSQVSLRGSNEKLFF; DNA: TGTGCCAGCAGCCAAGTCAGTCTACGGGGGTCTAATGAAAAACTGTTTTTT
J: TRBJ2-7; D: -; V: TRBV3-1/TRBV3-2; size: -; CDR3: CASSQTREQYF; DNA: TGTGCCAGCAGCCAAACCCGCGAGCAGTACTTC
J: TRBJ2-5; D: -; V: TRBV5-4; size: once; CDR3: CASSLSVWETQYF; DNA: TGTGCCAGCAGCTTGAGTGTTTGGGAGACCCAGTACTTC
J: TRBJ2-3; D: TRBD2; V: TRBV25-1; size: -; CDR3: CASSSTSGAGDTQYF; DNA: TGTGCCAGCAGTTCGACTAGCGGCGCGGGAGATACGCAGTATTTT
J: TRBJ1-1; D: TRBD1; V: TRBV10-3; size: few; CDR3: CAISRDRGTEAFF; DNA: TGTGCCATCTCCCGGGACAGGGGCACTGAAGCTTTCTTT